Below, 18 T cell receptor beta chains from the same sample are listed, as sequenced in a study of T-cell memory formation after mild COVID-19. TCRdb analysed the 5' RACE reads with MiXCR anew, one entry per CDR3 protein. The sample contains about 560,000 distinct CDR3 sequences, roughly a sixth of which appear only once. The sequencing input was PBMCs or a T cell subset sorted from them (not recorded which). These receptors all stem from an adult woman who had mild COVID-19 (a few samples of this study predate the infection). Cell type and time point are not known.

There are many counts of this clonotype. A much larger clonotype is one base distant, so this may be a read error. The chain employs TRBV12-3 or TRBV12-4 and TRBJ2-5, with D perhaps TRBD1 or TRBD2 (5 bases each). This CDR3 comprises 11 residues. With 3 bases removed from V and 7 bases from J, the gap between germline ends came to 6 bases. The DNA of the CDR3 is TGTGCCAGCAGTTTTGGGGGGACCCAGTACTTC. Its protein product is CASSFGGTQYF.

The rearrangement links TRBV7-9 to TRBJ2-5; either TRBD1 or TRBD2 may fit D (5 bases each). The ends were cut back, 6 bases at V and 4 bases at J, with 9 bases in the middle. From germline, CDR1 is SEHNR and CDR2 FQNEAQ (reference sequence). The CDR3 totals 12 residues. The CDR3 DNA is TGTGCCAGCAGTCCCGGGACAGAGACCCAGTACTTC. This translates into CASSPGTETQYF.

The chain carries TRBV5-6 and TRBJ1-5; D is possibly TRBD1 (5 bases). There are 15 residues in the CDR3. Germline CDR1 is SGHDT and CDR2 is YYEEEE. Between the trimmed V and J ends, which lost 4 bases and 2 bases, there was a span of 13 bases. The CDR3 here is CASSAAGLGNQPQHF. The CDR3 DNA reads TGTGCCAGCAGCGCGGCAGGGTTGGGCAATCAGCCCCAGCATTTT.

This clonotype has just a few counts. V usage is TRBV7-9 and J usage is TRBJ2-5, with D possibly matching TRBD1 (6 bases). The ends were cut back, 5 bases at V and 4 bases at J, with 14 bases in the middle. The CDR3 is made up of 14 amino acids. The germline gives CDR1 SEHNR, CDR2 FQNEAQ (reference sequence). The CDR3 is CASSQGTLGETQYF. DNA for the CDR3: TGTGCCAGCAGCCAGGGGACCCTAGGAGAGACCCAGTACTTC. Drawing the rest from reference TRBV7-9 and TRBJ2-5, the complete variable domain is DTGVSQNPRHKITKRGQNVTFRCDPISEHNRLYWYRQTLGQGPEFLTYFQNEAQLEKSRLLSDRFSAERPKGSFSTLEIQRTEQGDSAMYLCASSQGTLGETQYFGPGTRLLVL.

The CDR3 region is CASTRGQRGSADTQYF. DNA of the CDR3: TGTGCCAGCACCAGGGGGCAGCGGGGGAGCGCAGATACGCAGTATTTT. The chain employs TRBV6-6 and TRBJ2-3; possibly TRBD1 or TRBD2 for D (8 bases each). Germline CDR1 MNHNY, CDR2 SVGAGI (reference sequence). The CDR3 is 16 residues long. Trimming took off 7 bases at V and 4 bases at J, with 21 bases between the two ends.

The CDR3, as DNA: TGTGCCACCAGCAGGGGGATGGCGGACGCAGAGACCCAGTACTTC. Its translation is CATSRGMADAETQYF. This chain joins TRBV15 and TRBJ2-5; D remains ambiguous. This CDR3 spans 15 amino acids. V was pared by 3 bases and J by 4 bases, with 15 bases between. CDR1 is LNHNV, CDR2 YYDKDF, per germline (reference sequence).

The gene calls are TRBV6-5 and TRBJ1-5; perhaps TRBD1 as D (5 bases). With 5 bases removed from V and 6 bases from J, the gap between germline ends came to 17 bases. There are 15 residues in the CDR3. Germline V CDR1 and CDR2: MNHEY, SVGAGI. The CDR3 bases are TGTGCCAGCAGTCTAGACCAGGGAGGAGGTCAGCCCCAGCATTTT. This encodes CASSLDQGGGQPQHF.

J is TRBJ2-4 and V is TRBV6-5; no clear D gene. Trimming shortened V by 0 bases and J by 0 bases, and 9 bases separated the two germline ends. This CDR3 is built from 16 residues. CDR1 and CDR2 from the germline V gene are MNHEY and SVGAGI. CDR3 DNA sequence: TGTGCCAGCAGTTACTCTATGGAACCAGCCAAAAACATTCAGTACTTC. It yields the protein CASSYSMEPAKNIQYF.

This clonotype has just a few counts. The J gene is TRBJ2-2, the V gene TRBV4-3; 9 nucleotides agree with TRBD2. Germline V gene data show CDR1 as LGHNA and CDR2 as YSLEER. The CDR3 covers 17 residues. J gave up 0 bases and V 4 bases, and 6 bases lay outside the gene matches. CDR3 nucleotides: TGCGCCAGCAGCCCTCAGACTAGCGGAGCGAACACCGGGGAGCTGTTTTTT. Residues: CASSPQTSGANTGELFF.

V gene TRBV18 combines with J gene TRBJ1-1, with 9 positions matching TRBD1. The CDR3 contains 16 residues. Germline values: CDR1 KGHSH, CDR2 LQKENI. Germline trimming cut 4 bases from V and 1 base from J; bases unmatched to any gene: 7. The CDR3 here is CASSLYDRGKNTEAFF. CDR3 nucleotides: TGTGCCAGCTCACTATACGACAGGGGGAAGAACACTGAAGCTTTCTTT.

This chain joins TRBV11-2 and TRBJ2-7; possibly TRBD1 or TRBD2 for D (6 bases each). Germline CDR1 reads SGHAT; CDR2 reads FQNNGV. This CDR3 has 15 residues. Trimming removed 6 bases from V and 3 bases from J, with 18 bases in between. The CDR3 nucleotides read TGTGCCAGCAGTCAAAGGGCCGGGGGCCTCTACGAGCAGTACTTC. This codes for CASSQRAGGLYEQYF. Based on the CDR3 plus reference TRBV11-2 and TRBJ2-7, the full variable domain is EAGVAQSPRYKIIEKRQSVAFWCNPISGHATLYWYQQILGQGPKLLIQFQNNGVVDDSQLPKDRFSAERLKGVDSTLKIQPAKLEDSAVYLCASSQRAGGLYEQYFGPGTRLTVT.

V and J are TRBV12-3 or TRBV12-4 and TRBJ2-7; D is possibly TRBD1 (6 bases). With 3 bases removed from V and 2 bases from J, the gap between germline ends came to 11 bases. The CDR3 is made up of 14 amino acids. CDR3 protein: CASSFRQGTYEQYF. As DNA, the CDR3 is TGTGCCAGCAGTTTTCGGCAGGGGACCTACGAGCAGTACTTC.

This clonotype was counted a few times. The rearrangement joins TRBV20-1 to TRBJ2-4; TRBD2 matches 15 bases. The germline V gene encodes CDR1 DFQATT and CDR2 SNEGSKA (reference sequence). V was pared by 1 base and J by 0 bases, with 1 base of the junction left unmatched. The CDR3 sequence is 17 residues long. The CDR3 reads CSARGTSGGVAKNIQYF. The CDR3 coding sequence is TGCAGTGCTAGAGGGACTAGCGGGGGGGTAGCCAAAAACATTCAGTACTTC.

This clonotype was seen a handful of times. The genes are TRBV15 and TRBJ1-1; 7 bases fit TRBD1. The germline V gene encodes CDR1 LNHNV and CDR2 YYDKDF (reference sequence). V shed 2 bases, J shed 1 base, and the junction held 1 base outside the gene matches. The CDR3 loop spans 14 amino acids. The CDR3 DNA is TGTGCCACCAGCAGACGGACAGGGAACACTGAAGCTTTCTTT. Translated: CATSRRTGNTEAFF.

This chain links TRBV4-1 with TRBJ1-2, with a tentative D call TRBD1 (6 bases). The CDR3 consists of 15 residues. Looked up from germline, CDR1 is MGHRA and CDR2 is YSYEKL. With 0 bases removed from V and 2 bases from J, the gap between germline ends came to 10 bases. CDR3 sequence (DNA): TGCGCCAGCAGCCAAGACAGGGGTTGGAACTATGGCTACACCTTC. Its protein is CASSQDRGWNYGYTF.

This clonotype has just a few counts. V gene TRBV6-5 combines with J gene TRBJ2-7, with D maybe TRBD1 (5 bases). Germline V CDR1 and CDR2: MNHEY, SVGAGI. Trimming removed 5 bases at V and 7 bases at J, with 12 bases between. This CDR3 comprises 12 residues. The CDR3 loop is CASSINRREQYF. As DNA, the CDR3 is TGTGCCAGCAGTATTAACAGGAGAGAGCAGTACTTC.

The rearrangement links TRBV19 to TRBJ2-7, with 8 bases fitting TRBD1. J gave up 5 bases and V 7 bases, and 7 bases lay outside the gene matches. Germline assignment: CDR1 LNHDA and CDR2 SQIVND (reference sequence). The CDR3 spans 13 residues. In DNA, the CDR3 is TGTGCCAGTAAAAGACAGGGGACCGACGAGCAGTACTTC. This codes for CASKRQGTDEQYF. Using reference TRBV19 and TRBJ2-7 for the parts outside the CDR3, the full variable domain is DGGITQSPKYLFRKEGQNVTLSCEQNLNHDAMYWYRQDPGQGLRLIYYSQIVNDFQKGDIAEGYSVSREKKESFPLTVTSAQKNPTAFYLCASKRQGTDEQYFGPGTRLTVT.

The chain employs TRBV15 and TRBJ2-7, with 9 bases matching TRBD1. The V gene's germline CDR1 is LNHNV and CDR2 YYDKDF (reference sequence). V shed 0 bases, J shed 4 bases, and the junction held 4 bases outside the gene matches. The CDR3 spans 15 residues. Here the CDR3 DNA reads TGTGCCACCAGCAGAGATCGCGGACAGGGGTACGAGCAGTACTTC. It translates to CATSRDRGQGYEQYF.